This T cell receptor (beta chain) was retrieved from a study of long-term antiretroviral therapy in people with HIV. Findings and caveats of the study: Pre-ART clonal expansion yielded clones that dominated the repertoire at all time points.

V lost 5 bases, J lost 9 bases, and 22 bases lay in between. Germline CDR1 is SEHNR and CDR2 is FQNEAQ (reference sequence). CDR3 length equals 16 residues. About this clone itself: Its target is unknown.

At survey level, the immunoSEQ assay was run in its v3.0 version. Each sample had sequencing targeting about 40,000-50,000 T-cell genomes. Method: immunoSEQ multiplex PCR; TCRdb's copy keeps in-frame clones and lacks some. In the table there are around 13,000 clones, roughly 90% of which are singletons. The sequence came from a woman between 40 and 55 years old with HIV. This rearrangement joins TRBV7-9 to TRBJ2-2; perhaps TRBD1 as D (6 bases). This specimen was unsorted PBMCs, taken 2.1 years after starting antiretroviral therapy. The CDR3 is CASSTPGQTSARELFF. The CDR3 DNA sequence: TGTGCCAGCAGCACACCAGGACAGACCTCTGCGAGGGAGCTGTTTTTT.